This paragraph reports one T cell receptor beta chain. Its antigen is not yet known. No base-level quality is on record; no much larger clone is a single base apart. The data stem from a study of brain T cells in children with intractable seizures (TCRdb year 2021). Looking at the study overall: As a first screen for immune gene transcripts, resected brain tissue from 40 to 60 pediatric epilepsy surgery cases was run on a NanoString immunology panel. About 65% of the 12 selected surgery cases also had pre-surgery blood sequenced, which left four cases with brain tissue only. General conclusions and limits of the study: Because sequencing depth differed between pre- and post-surgery blood, the absence of clones from the pre-surgery sample may reflect undersampling. Viral specificity was inferred solely from CDR3 sequence similarity, and the HCMV serostatus of the patients was not known.

The immunoSEQ assay was applied to genomic DNA to generate the TCR beta chain sequences. From the authors' description of their analysis: CDR3 sequences not starting with the conserved framework cysteine at position 104 were manually removed. Clonality was calculated as one minus the normalized Shannon's Diversity Index, with values ranging from 0 (maximal diversity) to 1 (oligoclonal). Chi-squared comparison-of-proportions tests were used to check whether the frequency of the same CDR3 differed between samples, for example brain versus blood. Public clonotypes were found by searching immuneACCESS, and the VDJdb browser was used to assess similarity to known antiviral clonotypes. The table comes from immuneACCESS by way of TCRdb, which keeps in-frame sequences with V and J called. Part of the clones is missing from these tables; in studies checked, under half for an unresolved V gene and the rest for unknown reasons. That table gives V, J and clone size, and the DNA gave D and trimming. The sample yields tens of thousands of clones; 85% to 95% were counted once. 1.5% of the sample is held by the ten biggest clonotypes.

What this sample's time point label stands for: resected brain tissue, or blood drawn just prior to surgery. The surgery cases with the highest brain T cell transcript signatures were chosen for TCR beta chain sequencing of brain tissue, and also of blood when blood was available. Patients had been treated with at least one anti-epileptic drug before surgery. The TCR-sequenced patients were children whose drug-resistant epilepsy was caused by tuberous sclerosis complex, focal cortical dysplasia, Rasmussen encephalitis or hemimegalencephaly. The Monarch genomic DNA purification kit was used to extract bulk genomic DNA from unsorted brain tissue and from whole blood. This TCR derives from a boy younger than two with tuberous sclerosis and intractable seizures. The sequenced sample was peripheral blood, obtained at surgery.

The nucleotide sequence is TGTGCCAGCTGGAGTTGGGGAGATGGTGAAAACATTCAGTACTTC. It is translated as CASWSWGDGENIQYF. The chain uses TRBV5-8 and TRBJ2-4; 5 matching bases give a weak D call of TRBD2. Including cysteine and phenylalanine, the CDR3 has 15 amino acids. Solely the CDR3 DNA is kept, with 45 bases framed from the first base. Per the germline V gene, SGHTS is the CDR1 and YDEGEE is the CDR2. Trimming costs V 7 bases and J 5 bases, and their ends lie 19 bases apart. With all but the CDR3 taken from the reference TRBV5-8 and TRBJ2-4 genes, the full variable domain is: EAGVTQSPTHLIKTRGQQATLRCSPISGHTSVYWYQQALGLGLQFLLWYDEGEERNRGNFPPRFSGRQFPNYSSELNVNALELEDSALYLCASWSWGDGENIQYFGAGTRLSVL.